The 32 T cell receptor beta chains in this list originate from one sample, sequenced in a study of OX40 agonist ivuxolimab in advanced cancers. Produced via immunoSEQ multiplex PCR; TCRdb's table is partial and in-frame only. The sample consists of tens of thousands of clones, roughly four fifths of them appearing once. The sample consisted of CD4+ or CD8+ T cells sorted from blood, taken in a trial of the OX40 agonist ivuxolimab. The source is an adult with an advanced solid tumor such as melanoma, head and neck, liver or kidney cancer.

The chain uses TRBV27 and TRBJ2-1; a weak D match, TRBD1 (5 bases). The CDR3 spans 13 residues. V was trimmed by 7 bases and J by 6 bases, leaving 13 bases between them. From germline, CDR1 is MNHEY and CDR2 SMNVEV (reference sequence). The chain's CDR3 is CASIRRGGNEQFF. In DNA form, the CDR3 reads TGTGCCAGCATAAGAAGGGGCGGCAATGAGCAGTTCTTC.

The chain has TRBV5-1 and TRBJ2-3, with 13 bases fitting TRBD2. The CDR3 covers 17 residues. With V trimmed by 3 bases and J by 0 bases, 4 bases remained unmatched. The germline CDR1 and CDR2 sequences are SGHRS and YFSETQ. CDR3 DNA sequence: TGCGCCAGCAGCTACGGGACTAGCGGGGATAGCACAGATACGCAGTATTTT. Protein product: CASSYGTSGDSTDTQYF.

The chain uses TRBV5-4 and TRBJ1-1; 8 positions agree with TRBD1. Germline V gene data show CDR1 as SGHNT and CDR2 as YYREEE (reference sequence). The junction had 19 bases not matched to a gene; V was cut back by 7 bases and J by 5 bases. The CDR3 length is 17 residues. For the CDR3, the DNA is TGTGCCAGCGCCTTCAAGTCAACCGGGACAGGTAGGACTGAAGCTTTCTTT. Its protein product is CASAFKSTGTGRTEAFF.

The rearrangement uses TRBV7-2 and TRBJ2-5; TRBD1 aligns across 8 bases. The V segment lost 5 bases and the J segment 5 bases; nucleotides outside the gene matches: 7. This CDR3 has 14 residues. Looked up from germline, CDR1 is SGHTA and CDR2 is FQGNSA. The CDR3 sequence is CASSRDRGGETQYF. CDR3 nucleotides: TGTGCCAGCAGCCGAGACAGGGGCGGCGAGACCCAGTACTTC. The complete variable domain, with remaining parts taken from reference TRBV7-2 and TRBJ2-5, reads GAGVSQSPSNKVTEKGKDVELRCDPISGHTALYWYRQSLGQGLEFLIYFQGNSAPDKSGLPSDRFSAERTGGSVSTLTIQRTQQEDSAVYLCASSRDRGGETQYFGPGTRLLVL.

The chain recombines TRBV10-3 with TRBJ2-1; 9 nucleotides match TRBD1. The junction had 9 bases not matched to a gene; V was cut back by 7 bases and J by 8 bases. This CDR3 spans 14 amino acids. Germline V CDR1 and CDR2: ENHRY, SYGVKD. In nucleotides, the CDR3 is TGTGCCATCACCCGGGACAGGGCGGGGGATGAGCAGTTCTTC. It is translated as CAITRDRAGDEQFF.

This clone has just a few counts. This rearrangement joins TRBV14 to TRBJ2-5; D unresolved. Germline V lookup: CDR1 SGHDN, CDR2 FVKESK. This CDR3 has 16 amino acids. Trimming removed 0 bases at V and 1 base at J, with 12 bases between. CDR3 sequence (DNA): TGTGCCAGCAGCCAAGATCGATCGGGCGGCCAAGAGACCCAGTACTTC. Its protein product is CASSQDRSGGQETQYF. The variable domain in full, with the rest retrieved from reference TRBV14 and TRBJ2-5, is EAGVTQFPSHSVIEKGQTVTLRCDPISGHDNLYWYRRVMGKEIKFLLHFVKESKQDESGMPNNRFLAERTGGTYSTLKVQPAELEDSGVYFCASSQDRSGGQETQYFGPGTRLLVL.

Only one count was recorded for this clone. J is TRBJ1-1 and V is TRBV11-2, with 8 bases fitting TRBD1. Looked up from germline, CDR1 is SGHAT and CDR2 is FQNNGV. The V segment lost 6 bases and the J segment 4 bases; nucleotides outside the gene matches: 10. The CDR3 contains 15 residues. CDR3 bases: TGTGCCAGCAGTAAACAGGGGGTTCGAGGCACTGAAGCTTTCTTT. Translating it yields CASSKQGVRGTEAFF.

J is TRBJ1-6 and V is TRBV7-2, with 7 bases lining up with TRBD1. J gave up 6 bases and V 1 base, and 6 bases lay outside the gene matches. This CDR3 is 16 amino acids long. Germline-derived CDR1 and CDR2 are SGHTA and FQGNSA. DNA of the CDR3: TGTGCCAGCAGCTTAGGTCTACAGGGGCCTAATTCACCCCTCCACTTT. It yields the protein CASSLGLQGPNSPLHF.

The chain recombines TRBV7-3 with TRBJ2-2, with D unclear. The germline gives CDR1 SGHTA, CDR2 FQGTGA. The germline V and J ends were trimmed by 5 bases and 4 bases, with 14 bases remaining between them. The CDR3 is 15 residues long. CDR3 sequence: CASSQQGDLTGELFF. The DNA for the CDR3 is TGTGCCAGCAGCCAACAAGGTGACCTCACCGGGGAGCTGTTTTTT.

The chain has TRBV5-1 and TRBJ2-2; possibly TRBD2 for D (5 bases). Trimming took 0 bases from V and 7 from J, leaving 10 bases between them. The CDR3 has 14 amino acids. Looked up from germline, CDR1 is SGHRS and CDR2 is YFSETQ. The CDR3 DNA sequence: TGCGCCAGCAGCTTGGGACGAGGGAGCGGGGAGCTGTTTTTT. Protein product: CASSLGRGSGELFF.

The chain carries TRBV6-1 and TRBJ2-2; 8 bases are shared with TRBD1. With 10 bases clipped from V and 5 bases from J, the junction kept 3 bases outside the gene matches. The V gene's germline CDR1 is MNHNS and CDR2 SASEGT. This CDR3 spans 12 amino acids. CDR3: CATGQETGELFF. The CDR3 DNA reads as TGTGCCACGGGACAGGAGACCGGGGAGCTGTTTTTT.

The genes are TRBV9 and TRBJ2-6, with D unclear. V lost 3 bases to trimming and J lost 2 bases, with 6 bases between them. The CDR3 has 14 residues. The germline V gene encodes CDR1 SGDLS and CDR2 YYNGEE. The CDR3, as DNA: TGTGCCAGCAGCGCTTTCACTGGGGCCAACGTCCTGACTTTC. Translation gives CASSAFTGANVLTF.

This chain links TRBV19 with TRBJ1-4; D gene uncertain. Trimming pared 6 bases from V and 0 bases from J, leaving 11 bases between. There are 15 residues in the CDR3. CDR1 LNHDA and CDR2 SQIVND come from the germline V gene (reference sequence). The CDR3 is CASSSQFATNEKLFF. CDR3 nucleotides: TGTGCCAGTAGCTCCCAGTTTGCAACTAATGAAAAACTGTTTTTT. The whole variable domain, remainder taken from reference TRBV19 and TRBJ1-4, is DGGITQSPKYLFRKEGQNVTLSCEQNLNHDAMYWYRQDPGQGLRLIYYSQIVNDFQKGDIAEGYSVSREKKESFPLTVTSAQKNPTAFYLCASSSQFATNEKLFFGSGTQLSVL.

Here the CDR3 reads CASSLNGASGGLRSYEQYF. The CDR3 nucleotides are TGTGCCAGCAGCTTAAACGGCGCTAGCGGGGGTCTCCGATCCTACGAGCAGTACTTC. The chain links TRBV7-8 to TRBJ2-7; the match to TRBD2 covers 10 bases. The germline gives CDR1 SGHVS, CDR2 FQNEAQ. The V segment lost 2 bases and the J segment 1 base; nucleotides outside the gene matches: 14. This CDR3 spans 19 amino acids.

For the CDR3, the DNA is TGTGCCAGTAGCCGACAGTCATCCCAAGAGACCCAGTACTTC. It is translated as CASSRQSSQETQYF. The chain recombines TRBV19 with TRBJ2-5; weak D call: TRBD1 (5 bases). This CDR3 region has 14 residues. Germline-derived CDR1 and CDR2 are LNHDA and SQIVND (reference sequence). V was trimmed by 6 bases and J by 1 base, leaving 12 bases between them.

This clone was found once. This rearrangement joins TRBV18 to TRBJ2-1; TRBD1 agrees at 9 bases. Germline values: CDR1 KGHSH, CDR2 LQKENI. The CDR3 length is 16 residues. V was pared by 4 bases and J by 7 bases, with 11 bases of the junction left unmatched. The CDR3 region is CASSRAGQGYSNEQFF. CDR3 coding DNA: TGTGCCAGCTCACGAGCAGGACAGGGGTACTCGAATGAGCAGTTCTTC.

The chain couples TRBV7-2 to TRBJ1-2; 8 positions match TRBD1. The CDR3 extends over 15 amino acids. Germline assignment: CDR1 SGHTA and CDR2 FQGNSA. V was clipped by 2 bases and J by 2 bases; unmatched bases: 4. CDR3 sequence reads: CASSLSQGANYGYTF. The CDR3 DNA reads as TGTGCCAGCAGCTTATCCCAGGGGGCCAACTATGGCTACACCTTC.

The CDR3 here is CASSQDGLNSPLHF. CDR3 nucleotide sequence: TGCGCCAGCAGCCAAGACGGCCTTAATTCACCCCTCCACTTT. This chain links TRBV5-1 with TRBJ1-6; D gene uncertain. The germline CDR1 and CDR2 sequences are SGHRS and YFSETQ. This CDR3 spans 14 amino acids. V lost 4 bases to trimming and J lost 6 bases, with 11 bases between them.

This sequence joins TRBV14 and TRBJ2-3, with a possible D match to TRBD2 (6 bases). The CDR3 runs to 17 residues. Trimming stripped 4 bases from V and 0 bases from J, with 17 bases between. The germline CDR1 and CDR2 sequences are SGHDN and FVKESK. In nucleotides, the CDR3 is TGTGCCAGCAGCCCGAATAAGGGACTGAGAAGCACAGATACGCAGTATTTT. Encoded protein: CASSPNKGLRSTDTQYF.

The CDR3 protein is CASSVQWDQPQHF. DNA for the CDR3: TGTGCCAGTAGTGTCCAGTGGGATCAGCCCCAGCATTTT. The chain is built from TRBV19 and TRBJ1-5; no clear D. The length of the CDR3 is 13 residues. CDR1 LNHDA and CDR2 SQIVND come from the germline V gene (reference sequence). Trimming stripped 5 bases from V and 5 bases from J, with 10 bases between.

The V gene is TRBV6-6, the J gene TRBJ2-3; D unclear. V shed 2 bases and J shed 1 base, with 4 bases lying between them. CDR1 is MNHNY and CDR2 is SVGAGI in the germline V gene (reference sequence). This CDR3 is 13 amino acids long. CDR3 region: CASSYAGTDTQYF. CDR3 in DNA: TGTGCCAGCAGTTACGCTGGCACAGATACGCAGTATTTT.

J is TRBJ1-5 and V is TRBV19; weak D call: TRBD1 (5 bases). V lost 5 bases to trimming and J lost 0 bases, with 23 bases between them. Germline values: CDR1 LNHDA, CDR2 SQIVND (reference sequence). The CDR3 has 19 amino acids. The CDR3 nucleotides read TGTGCCAGTAGTCCCATGCCGCAGGGAACCCTCTATAGCAATCAGCCCCAGCATTTT. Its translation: CASSPMPQGTLYSNQPQHF.

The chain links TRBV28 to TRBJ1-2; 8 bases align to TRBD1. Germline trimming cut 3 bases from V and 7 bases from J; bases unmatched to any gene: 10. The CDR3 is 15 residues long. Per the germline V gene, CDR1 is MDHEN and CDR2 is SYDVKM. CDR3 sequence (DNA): TGTGCCAGCAGTTTGGAGGACAGGGAGGGCGGTGGCTACACCTTC. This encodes CASSLEDREGGGYTF.

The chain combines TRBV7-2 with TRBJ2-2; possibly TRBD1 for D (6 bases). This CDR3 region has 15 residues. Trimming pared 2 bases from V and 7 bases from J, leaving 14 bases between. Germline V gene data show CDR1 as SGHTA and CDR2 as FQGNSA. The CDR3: CASSLTTGTNGELFF. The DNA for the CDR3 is TGTGCCAGCAGCTTAACCACAGGGACGAACGGGGAGCTGTTTTTT.

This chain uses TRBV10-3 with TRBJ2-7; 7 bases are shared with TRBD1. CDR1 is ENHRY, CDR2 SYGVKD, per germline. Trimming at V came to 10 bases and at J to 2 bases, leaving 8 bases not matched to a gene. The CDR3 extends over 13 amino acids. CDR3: CATRRDSAYEQYF. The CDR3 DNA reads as TGTGCCACCCGCCGGGACAGCGCCTACGAGCAGTACTTC.

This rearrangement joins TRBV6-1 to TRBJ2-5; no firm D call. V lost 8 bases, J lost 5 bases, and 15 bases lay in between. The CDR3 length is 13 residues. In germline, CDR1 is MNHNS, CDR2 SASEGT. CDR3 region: CASGGRLAETQYF. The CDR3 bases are TGTGCCAGCGGTGGACGCCTCGCGGAGACCCAGTACTTC.

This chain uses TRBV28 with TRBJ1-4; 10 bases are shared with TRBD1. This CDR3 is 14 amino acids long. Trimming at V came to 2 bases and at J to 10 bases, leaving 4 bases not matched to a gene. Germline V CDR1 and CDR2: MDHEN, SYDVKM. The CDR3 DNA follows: TGTGCCAGCAGTTTACGGCGGGACAGGGGAAAACTGTTTTTT. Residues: CASSLRRDRGKLFF.

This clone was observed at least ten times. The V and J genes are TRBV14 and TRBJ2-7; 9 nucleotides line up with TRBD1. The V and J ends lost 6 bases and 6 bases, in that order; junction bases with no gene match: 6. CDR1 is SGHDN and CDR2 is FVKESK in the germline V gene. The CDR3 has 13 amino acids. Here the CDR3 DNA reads TGTGCCAGCAGAGGGACAGGGTTGGCCGAGCAGTACTTC. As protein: CASRGTGLAEQYF. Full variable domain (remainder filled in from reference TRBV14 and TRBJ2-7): EAGVTQFPSHSVIEKGQTVTLRCDPISGHDNLYWYRRVMGKEIKFLLHFVKESKQDESGMPNNRFLAERTGGTYSTLKVQPAELEDSGVYFCASRGTGLAEQYFGPGTRLTVT.

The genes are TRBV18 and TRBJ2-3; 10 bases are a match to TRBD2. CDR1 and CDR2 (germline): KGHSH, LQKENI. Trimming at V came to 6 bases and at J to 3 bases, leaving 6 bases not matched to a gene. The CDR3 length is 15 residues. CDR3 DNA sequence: TGTGCCAGCTCCCTTAGCGGGGGGACAACAGATACGCAGTATTTT. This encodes CASSLSGGTTDTQYF.

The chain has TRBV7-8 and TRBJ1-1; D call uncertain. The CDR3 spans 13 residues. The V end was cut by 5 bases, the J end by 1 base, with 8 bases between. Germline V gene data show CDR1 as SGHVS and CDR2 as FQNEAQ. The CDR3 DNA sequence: TGTGCCAGCAGCCCCACCAAGAACACTGAAGCTTTCTTT. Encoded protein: CASSPTKNTEAFF.

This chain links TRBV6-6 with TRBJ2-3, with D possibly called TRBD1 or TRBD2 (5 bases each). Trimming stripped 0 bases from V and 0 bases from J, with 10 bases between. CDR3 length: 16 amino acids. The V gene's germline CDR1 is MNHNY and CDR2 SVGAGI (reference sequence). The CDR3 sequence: CASSYSNWDSTDTQYF. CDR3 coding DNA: TGTGCCAGCAGTTACTCGAATTGGGACAGCACAGATACGCAGTATTTT.

The CDR3 spells CASSLRGGGTDTQYF. The CDR3 nucleotides read TGTGCCAGCAGCTTGCGGGGAGGGGGCACAGATACGCAGTATTTT. V gene TRBV11-3 combines with J gene TRBJ2-3, with 7 bases lining up with TRBD2. The CDR3 contains 15 residues. Germline V gene sequence: CDR1 SGHNT, CDR2 YENEEA. Trimming cost V 3 bases and J 1 base; bases outside gene matches: 4. The complete variable domain, with remaining parts taken from reference TRBV11-3 and TRBJ2-3, reads EAGVVQSPRYKIIEKKQPVAFWCNPISGHNTLYWYLQNLGQGPELLIRYENEEAVDDSQLPKDRFSAERLKGVDSTLKIQPAELGDSAVYLCASSLRGGGTDTQYFGPGTRLTVL.